Shown below are 6 T cell receptor beta chains from a single sample sequenced in a study of cytotoxic CD8 clonotypes in ibrutinib-treated CLL. Using immunoSEQ multiplex PCR, the repertoire was profiled, and TCRdb retains in-frame clones only, with some absent. In the table there are some 150,000 clones, around three quarters of which are singletons. The starting material was PBMCs, obtained after 12 months of ibrutinib treatment. All receptors come from a human donor with chronic lymphocytic leukemia.

The chain carries TRBV5-1 and TRBJ2-2; D unclear. The CDR3 runs to 13 residues. Germline CDR1 is SGHRS and CDR2 is YFSETQ. Between the trimmed V and J ends, which lost 0 bases and 6 bases, there was a span of 6 bases. The CDR3: CASSLEFPGELFF. In DNA form, the CDR3 reads TGCGCCAGCAGCTTGGAATTTCCCGGGGAGCTGTTTTTT.

The rearrangement joins TRBV7-8 to TRBJ2-7; D gene unclear. Deletions cut 1 base from V and 2 bases from J, with 6 bases between. Germline V CDR1 and CDR2: SGHVS, FQNEAQ. The CDR3 length is 13 residues. The CDR3 nucleotides read TGTGCCAGCAGCTTAGACAGAACCTACGAGCAGTACTTC. Its protein product is CASSLDRTYEQYF. The whole variable domain, filled in from reference TRBV7-8 and TRBJ2-7, reads GAGVSQSPRYKVAKRGQDVALRCDPISGHVSLFWYQQALGQGPEFLTYFQNEAQLDKSGLPSDRFFAERPEGSVSTLKIQRTQQEDSAVYLCASSLDRTYEQYFGPGTRLTVT.

This CDR3 is CASSPWDRDTEAFF. CDR3 DNA: TGTGCCAGCAGCCCATGGGACAGGGATACTGAAGCTTTCTTT. The chain joins TRBV7-8 to TRBJ1-1; 9 bases match TRBD1. Germline V gene lookup returns CDR1 SGHVS and CDR2 FQNEAQ. The CDR3 is 14 residues long. Trimming cost V 5 bases and J 5 bases; bases outside gene matches: 6.

The chain's CDR3 is CASSFSGGNRYEQYF. DNA of the CDR3: TGTGCCAGCAGCTTTAGCGGGGGCAATCGCTACGAGCAGTACTTC. This chain joins TRBV7-9 and TRBJ2-7, with 9 positions matching TRBD2. The germline V gene has CDR1 SEHNR and CDR2 FQNEAQ (reference sequence). J lost 3 bases, V lost 3 bases, and 6 bases had no gene match. The CDR3 is made up of 15 amino acids.

This clone was detected only a few times. Distinct nucleotide sequences in the sample also encode this CDR3. The V call is TRBV20-1, the J call TRBJ2-7; D may be TRBD1 (5 bases). Per the germline V gene, CDR1 is DFQATT and CDR2 is SNEGSKA (reference sequence). The length of the CDR3 is 11 residues. Trimming pared 2 bases from V and 4 bases from J, leaving 6 bases between. CDR3 loop: CSARTGYEQYF. The CDR3 nucleotides read TGCAGTGCTAGAACAGGTTACGAGCAGTACTTC.

This rearrangement joins TRBV28 to TRBJ1-2; D is unclear. Trimming removed 6 bases at V and 4 bases at J, with 12 bases between. The CDR3 consists of 13 residues. Germline assignment: CDR1 MDHEN and CDR2 SYDVKM. CDR3 protein: CASRGGPLYGYTF. For the CDR3, the DNA is TGTGCCAGCAGGGGAGGACCCCTCTATGGCTACACCTTC.